This is a list of T cell receptor beta chains from one sample in a study of CD8 T cells in ankylosing spondylitis. Each CDR3 protein gets one entry after TCRdb re-called the 5' RACE reads with MiXCR. In the table there are hundreds of thousands of distinct CDR3 sequences, roughly 20% of which are singletons. What was sequenced was blood, either unsorted or a sorted T cell fraction (not recorded which). These receptors all stem from a female donor with ankylosing spondylitis or in good health (not recorded which). Each CDR3 is given with its conserved first and last residue. D genes are given only for firm matches. Rows may omit the clone size; those that give it use once, few, many or a size class.

clone_size d_call j_call v_call cdr3_aa cdr3_nt
few . TRBJ1-5 TRBV21-1 CASSTTGYGQPQHF TGTGCCAGCAGCACGACAGGGTATGGGCAGCCCCAGCATTTT
few TRBD2 TRBJ2-1 TRBV12-3/TRBV12-4 CASRGGRGSPGDEQFF TGTGCCAGCAGGGGGGGACGCGGGAGCCCCGGCGATGAGCAGTTCTTC
many TRBD1 TRBJ1-1 TRBV29-1 CSVAPIGTGVPEAFF TGCAGCGTTGCCCCCATAGGGACAGGGGTCCCTGAAGCTTTCTTT
few . TRBJ2-3 TRBV7-2 CASSLGQGPGSDTQYF TGTGCCAGCAGCTTAGGTCAGGGGCCGGGATCAGATACGCAGTATTTT
. . TRBJ2-5 TRBV28 CASSFARTQYF TGTGCCAGCAGTTTTGCCCGGACCCAGTACTTC
. . TRBJ2-4 TRBV29-1 CSVEATGKNIQYF TGCAGCGTTGAGGCGACAGGCAAAAACATTCAGTACTTC
. . TRBJ2-6 TRBV7-9 CASSWVRSAGANVLTF TGTGCCAGCAGCTGGGTTAGGAGCGCTGGGGCCAACGTCCTGACTTTC
. TRBD1 TRBJ2-6 TRBV27 CASSESTGEPSGANVLTF TGTGCCAGCAGTGAATCGACAGGGGAGCCCTCTGGGGCCAACGTCCTGACTTTC
. . TRBJ2-7 TRBV28 CASRQLYEQYF TGTGCCAGCAGACAGCTCTACGAGCAGTACTTC
. . TRBJ1-2 TRBV4-2 CASSQVAQGGGYTF TGTGCCAGCAGCCAAGTTGCGCAGGGCGGTGGCTACACCTTC
many TRBD2 TRBJ2-7 TRBV20-1 CSARGLAGSYEQYF TGCAGTGCTAGAGGGCTAGCGGGGTCCTACGAGCAGTACTTC
few . TRBJ2-5 TRBV12-3/TRBV12-4 CASSLVTGLETQYF TGTGCCAGCAGTTTGGTAACGGGGTTGGAGACCCAGTACTTC
few TRBD1 TRBJ2-6 TRBV5-1 CASSPRTGDGANVLTF TGCGCCAGCAGCCCCAGGACAGGGGATGGGGCCAACGTCCTGACTTTC
. . TRBJ2-7 TRBV6-2/TRBV6-3 CASSYSTVPYEQYF TGTGCCAGCAGTTACTCGACCGTGCCCTACGAGCAGTACTTC
few . TRBJ2-3 TRBV12-3/TRBV12-4 CASSLNTGDTQYF TGTGCCAGCAGTTTAAATACGGGGGATACGCAGTATTTT
. TRBD1 TRBJ1-6 TRBV6-1 CASRPGGGESPLHF TGTGCCAGCAGACCAGGGGGGGGGGAATCACCCCTCCACTTT
few . TRBJ1-1 TRBV12-3/TRBV12-4 CASSTQSEAFF TGTGCCAGCAGCACCCAGTCCGAAGCTTTCTTT
. TRBD2 TRBJ2-1 TRBV12-3/TRBV12-4 CASSLTGLAGDNEQFF TGTGCCAGCAGTCTGACCGGACTAGCGGGAGACAATGAGCAGTTCTTC